The clone carrying this TCR beta chain qualifies as medium-sized. Its antigen is not known. This specimen comes from a study of T cell clones after liver transplantation. The wider study: A pre-transplant mixed lymphocyte reaction with TCRbeta sequencing defined graft-donor-reactive clones followed in post-transplant blood. As an antigen-independent comparator, third-party-reactive TCRbeta sequences came from pre-transplant mixed lymphocyte reactions. HCV positivity affected three of eight recipients; the rest lacked autoimmune or viral indications. Patients counted as tolerant after at least one year off all immunosuppression, enzymes not exceeding twice normal.

The CDR3 has 12 amino acids. Germline V CDR1 and CDR2: MDHEN, SYDVKM. Deletions cut 2 bases from V and 5 bases from J, with 6 bases between. Proliferating CFSE-low MLR cells were sequenced to define alloreactive TCRbeta sequences. Produced via immunoSEQ multiplex PCR; TCRdb's table is partial and in-frame only. Among around 4,800 clones listed, 25% to 30% were seen once. This TCR was sampled from a human patient who received a liver transplant. Some T cells may be graft donor cells. This sequence joins TRBV28 and TRBJ1-2; tentative D call: TRBD1 (6 bases). Sample: CD4+ T cells from cultured PBMCs. Written as DNA, the CDR3 is TGTGCCAGCAGTTTAAGGGGGTATGGCTACACCTTC. Translated: CASSLRGYGYTF.